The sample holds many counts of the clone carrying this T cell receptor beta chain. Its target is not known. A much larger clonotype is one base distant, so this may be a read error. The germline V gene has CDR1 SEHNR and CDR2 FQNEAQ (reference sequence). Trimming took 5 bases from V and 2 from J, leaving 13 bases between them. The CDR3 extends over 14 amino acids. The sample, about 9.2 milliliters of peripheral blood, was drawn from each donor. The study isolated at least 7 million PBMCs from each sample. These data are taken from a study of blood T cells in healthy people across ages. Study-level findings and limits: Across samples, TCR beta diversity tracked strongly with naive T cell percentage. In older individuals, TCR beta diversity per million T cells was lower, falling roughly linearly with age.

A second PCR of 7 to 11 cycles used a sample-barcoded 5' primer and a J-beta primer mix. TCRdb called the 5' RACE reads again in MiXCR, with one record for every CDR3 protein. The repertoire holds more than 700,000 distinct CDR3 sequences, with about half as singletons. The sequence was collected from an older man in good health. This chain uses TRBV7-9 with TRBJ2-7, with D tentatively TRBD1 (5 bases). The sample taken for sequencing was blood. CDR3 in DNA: TGTGCCAGCAGCGACGACAGTTATGCCTACGAGCAGTACTTC. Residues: CASSDDSYAYEQYF.